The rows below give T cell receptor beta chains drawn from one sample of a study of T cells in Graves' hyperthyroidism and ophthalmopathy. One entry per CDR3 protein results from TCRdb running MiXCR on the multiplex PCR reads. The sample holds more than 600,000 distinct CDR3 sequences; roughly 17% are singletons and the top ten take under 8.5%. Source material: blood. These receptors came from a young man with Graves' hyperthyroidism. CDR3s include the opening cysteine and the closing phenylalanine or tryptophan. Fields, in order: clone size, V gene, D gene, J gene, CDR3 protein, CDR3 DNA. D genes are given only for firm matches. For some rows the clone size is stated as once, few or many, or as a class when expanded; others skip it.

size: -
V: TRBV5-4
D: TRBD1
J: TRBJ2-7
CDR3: CASRRTGSGEQYF
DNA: TGTGCCAGCCGCCGGACAGGGAGTGGCGAGCAGTACTTC

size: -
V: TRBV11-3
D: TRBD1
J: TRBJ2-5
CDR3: CASSFGGQGVTQYF
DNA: TGTGCCAGCAGCTTTGGCGGACAGGGAGTGACCCAGTACTTC

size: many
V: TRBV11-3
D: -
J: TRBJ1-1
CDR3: CASSFRQWTEAFF
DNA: TGTGCCAGCAGCTTTAGACAGTGGACTGAAGCTTTCTTT

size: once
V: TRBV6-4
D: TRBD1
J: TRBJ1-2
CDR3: CASSDTRTGYTGYTF
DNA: TGTGCCAGCAGTGACACCAGGACAGGGTATACTGGCTACACCTTC

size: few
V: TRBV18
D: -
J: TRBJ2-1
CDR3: CASVTSTDYNEQFF
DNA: TGTGCCAGCGTCACTAGCACCGACTACAATGAGCAGTTCTTC

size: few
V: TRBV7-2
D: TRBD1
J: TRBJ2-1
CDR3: CASSSGGQGALNEQFF
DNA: TGTGCCAGCAGCTCGGGGGGACAGGGGGCTTTAAATGAGCAGTTCTTC

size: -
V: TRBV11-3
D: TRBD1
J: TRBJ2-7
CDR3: CASSQHRGPTYEQYF
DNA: TGTGCCAGCAGCCAACACAGGGGACCCACATACGAGCAGTACTTC

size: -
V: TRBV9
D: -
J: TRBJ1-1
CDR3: CASSVESVNTEAFF
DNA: TGTGCCAGCAGCGTAGAAAGCGTGAACACTGAAGCTTTCTTT

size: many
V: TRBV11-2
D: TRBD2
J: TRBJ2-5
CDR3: CASSFRRASGTETQYF
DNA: TGTGCCAGCAGCTTCCGTCGGGCTAGCGGGACGGAGACCCAGTACTTC

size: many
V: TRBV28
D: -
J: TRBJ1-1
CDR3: CASSPIEQANTEAFF
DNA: TGTGCCAGCAGCCCCATCGAGCAGGCGAACACTGAAGCTTTCTTT

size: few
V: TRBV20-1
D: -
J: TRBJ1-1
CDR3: CSARVGTLNTEAFF
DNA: TGCAGTGCTAGAGTTGGGACATTGAACACTGAAGCTTTCTTT

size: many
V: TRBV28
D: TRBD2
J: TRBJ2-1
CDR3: CASSSRTRNEQFF
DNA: TGTGCCAGCAGTTCTCGGACTAGGAATGAGCAGTTCTTC

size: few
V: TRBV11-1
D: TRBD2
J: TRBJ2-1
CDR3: CASSLRLAGKNEQFF
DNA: TGTGCCAGCAGCTTAAGGCTAGCGGGGAAAAATGAGCAGTTCTTC

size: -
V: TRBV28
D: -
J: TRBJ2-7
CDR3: CASSGRRVSYEQYF
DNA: TGTGCCAGCAGTGGCCGCAGGGTGTCCTACGAGCAGTACTTC

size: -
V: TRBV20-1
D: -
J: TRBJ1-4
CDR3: CSARDSRQGMEKLFF
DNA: TGCAGTGCTAGAGATAGTCGGCAGGGAATGGAAAAACTGTTTTTT

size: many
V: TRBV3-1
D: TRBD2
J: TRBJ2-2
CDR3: CASSSLAGGNTGELFF
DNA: TGTGCCAGCAGTTCCCTAGCGGGAGGGAACACCGGGGAGCTGTTTTTT

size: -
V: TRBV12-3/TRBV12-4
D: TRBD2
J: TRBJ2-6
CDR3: CASSSGLAGANVLTF
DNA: TGTGCCAGCAGTTCCGGACTAGCGGGGGCCAACGTCCTGACTTTC

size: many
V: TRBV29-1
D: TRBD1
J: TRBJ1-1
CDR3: CSVDPPDRLTEAFF
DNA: TGCAGCGTTGATCCCCCGGACAGGCTCACTGAAGCTTTCTTT

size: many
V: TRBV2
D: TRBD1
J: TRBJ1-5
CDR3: CASSEGQGAGNQPQHF
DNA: TGTGCCAGCAGCGAGGGACAGGGGGCCGGCAATCAGCCCCAGCATTTT

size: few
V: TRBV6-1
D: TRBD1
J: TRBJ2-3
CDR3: CASGRQGVSDTQYF
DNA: TGTGCCAGCGGGCGTCAGGGGGTCTCAGATACGCAGTATTTT

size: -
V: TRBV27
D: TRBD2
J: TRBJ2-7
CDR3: CASSSISGTAYEQYF
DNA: TGTGCCAGCAGTTCGATTAGCGGGACCGCCTACGAGCAGTACTTC

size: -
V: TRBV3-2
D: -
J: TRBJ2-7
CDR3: CASSLHTSGRTLASYEQYF
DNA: TGTGCCAGCAGCCTCCACACTAGCGGGAGGACCCTAGCTTCCTACGAGCAGTACTTC

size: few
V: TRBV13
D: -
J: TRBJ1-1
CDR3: CASSVPSTEAFF
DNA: TGTGCCAGCAGCGTCCCGAGCACTGAAGCTTTCTTT

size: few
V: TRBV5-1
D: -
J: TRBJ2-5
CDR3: CASSREARWETQYF
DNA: TGCGCCAGCAGCAGAGAGGCCCGGTGGGAGACCCAGTACTTC

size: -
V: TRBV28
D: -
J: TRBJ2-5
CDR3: CASRGDETQYF
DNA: TGTGCCAGCAGGGGAGATGAGACCCAGTACTTC

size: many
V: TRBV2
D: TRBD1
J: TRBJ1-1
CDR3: CASRGQGPFNTEAFF
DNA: TGTGCCAGCAGGGGACAGGGACCTTTCAACACTGAAGCTTTCTTT

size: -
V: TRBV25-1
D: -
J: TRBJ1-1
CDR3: CASSELGANTEAFF
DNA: TGTGCCAGCAGTGAACTTGGGGCGAACACTGAAGCTTTCTTT

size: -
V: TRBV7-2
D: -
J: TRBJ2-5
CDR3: CASSLGFGIQETRYF
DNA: TGTGCCAGCAGCCTTGGTTTTGGTATCCAAGAGACCCGGTACTTC

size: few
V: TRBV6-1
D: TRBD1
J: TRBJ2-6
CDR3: CASSYFGGTAPGANVLTF
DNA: TGTGCCAGCAGTTATTTCGGTGGGACAGCCCCTGGGGCCAACGTCCTGACTTTC

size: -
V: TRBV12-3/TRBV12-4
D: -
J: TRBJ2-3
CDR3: CASRPSSPDTQYF
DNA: TGTGCCAGCAGACCTAGCTCCCCAGATACGCAGTATTTT

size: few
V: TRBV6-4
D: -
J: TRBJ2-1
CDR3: CASSDSPPGISDNEQFF
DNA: TGTGCCAGCAGTGACTCGCCCCCCGGGATTAGCGACAATGAGCAGTTCTTC

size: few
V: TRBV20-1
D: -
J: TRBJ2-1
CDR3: CSARDRSRSSYNEQSF
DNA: TGCAGTGCTAGAGATCGAAGCCGAAGCTCCTACAATGAGCAGTCCTTC

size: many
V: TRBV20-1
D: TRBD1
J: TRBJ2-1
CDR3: CSAGATGANEQFF
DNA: TGCAGTGCTGGAGCTACAGGGGCCAATGAGCAGTTCTTC

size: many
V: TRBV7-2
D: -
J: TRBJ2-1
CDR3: CASSLGPLNEQFF
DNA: TGTGCCAGCAGCCTTGGACCACTCAATGAGCAGTTCTTC

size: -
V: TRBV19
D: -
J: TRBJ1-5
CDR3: CASSIISRGVNQPQHF
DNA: TGTGCCAGTAGTATAATCTCCAGGGGTGTCAATCAGCCCCAGCATTTT

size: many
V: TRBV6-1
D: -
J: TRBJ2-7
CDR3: CASRGGVTYEQYF
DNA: TGTGCCAGCAGGGGAGGAGTGACCTACGAGCAGTACTTC

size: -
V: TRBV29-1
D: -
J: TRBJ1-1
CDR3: CSVEIWANTEAFF
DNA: TGCAGCGTTGAAATATGGGCGAACACTGAAGCTTTCTTT

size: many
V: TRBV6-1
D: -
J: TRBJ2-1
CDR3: CASLGGHEQFF
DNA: TGTGCCAGCCTGGGGGGGCATGAGCAGTTCTTC